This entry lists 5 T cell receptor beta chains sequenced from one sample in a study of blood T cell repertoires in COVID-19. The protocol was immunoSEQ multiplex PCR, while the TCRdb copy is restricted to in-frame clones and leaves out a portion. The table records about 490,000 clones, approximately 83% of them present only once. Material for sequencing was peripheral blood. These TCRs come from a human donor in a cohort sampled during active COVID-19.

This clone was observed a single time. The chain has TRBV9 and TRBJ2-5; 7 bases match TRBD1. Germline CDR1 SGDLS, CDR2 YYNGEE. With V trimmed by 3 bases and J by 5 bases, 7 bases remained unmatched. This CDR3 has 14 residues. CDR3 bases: TGTGCCAGCAGCGCGGGGACAGAACACGAGACCCAGTACTTC. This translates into CASSAGTEHETQYF.

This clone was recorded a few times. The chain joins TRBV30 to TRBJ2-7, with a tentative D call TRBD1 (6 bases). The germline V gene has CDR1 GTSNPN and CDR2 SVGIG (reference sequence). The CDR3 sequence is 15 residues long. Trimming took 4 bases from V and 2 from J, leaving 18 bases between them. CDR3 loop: CAWMQKGTSTYEQYF. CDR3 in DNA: TGTGCCTGGATGCAGAAGGGGACATCTACCTACGAGCAGTACTTC.

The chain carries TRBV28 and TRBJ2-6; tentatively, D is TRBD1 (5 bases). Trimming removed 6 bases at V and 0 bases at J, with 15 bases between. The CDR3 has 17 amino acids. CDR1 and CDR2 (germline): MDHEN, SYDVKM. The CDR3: CASSDSTGVSGANVLTF. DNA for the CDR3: TGTGCCAGCAGCGACAGCACAGGCGTCTCTGGGGCCAACGTCCTGACTTTC. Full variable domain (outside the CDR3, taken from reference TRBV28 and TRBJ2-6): DVKVTQSSRYLVKRTGEKVFLECVQDMDHENMFWYRQDPGLGLRLIYFSYDVKMKEKGDIPEGYSVSREKKERFSLILESASTNQTSMYLCASSDSTGVSGANVLTFGAGSRLTVL.

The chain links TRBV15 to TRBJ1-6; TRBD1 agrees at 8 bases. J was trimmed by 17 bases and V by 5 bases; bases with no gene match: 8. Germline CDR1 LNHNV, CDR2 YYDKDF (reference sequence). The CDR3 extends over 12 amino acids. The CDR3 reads CATSPTGAGVHF. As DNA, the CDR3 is TGTGCCACCAGCCCGACAGGGGCCGGCGTCCACTTT.

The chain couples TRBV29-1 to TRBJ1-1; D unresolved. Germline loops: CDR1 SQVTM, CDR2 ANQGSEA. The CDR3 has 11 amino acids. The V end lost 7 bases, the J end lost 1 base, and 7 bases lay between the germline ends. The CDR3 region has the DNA TGCAGCGCAGAGGAGAACACTGAAGCTTTCTTT. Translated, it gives CSAEENTEAFF. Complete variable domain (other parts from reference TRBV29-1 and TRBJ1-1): SAVISQKPSRDICQRGTSLTIQCQVDSQVTMMFWYRQQPGQSLTLIATANQGSEATYESGFVIDKFPISRPNLTFSTLTVSNMSPEDSSIYLCSAEENTEAFFGQGTRLTVV.